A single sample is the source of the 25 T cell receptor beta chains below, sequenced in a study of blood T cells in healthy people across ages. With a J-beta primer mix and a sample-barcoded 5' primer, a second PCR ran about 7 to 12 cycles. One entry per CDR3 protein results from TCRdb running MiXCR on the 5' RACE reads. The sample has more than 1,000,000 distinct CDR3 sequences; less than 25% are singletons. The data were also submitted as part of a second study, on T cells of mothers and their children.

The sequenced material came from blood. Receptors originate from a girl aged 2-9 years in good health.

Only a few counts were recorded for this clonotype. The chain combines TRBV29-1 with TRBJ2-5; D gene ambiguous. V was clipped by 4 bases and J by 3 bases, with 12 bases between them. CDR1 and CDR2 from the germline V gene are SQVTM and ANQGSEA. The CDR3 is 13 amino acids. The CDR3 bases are TGCAGCGTTGCCGCCAGTCCAAAAGAGACCCAGTACTTC. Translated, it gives CSVAASPKETQYF. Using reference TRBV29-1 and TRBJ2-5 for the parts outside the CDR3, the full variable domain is SAVISQKPSRDICQRGTSLTIQCQVDSQVTMMFWYRQQPGQSLTLIATANQGSEATYESGFVIDKFPISRPNLTFSTLTVSNMSPEDSSIYLCSVAASPKETQYFGPGTRLLVL.

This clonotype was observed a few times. CDR3: CSVDSFPGYGYTF. The DNA for the CDR3 is TGCAGCGTTGACTCCTTCCCGGGCTATGGCTACACCTTC. This chain joins TRBV29-1 and TRBJ1-2; D gene uncertain. CDR3 length: 13 amino acids. Germline CDR1 is SQVTM and CDR2 is ANQGSEA. V lost 3 bases to trimming and J lost 4 bases, with 12 bases between them. The full variable domain, in which reference TRBV29-1 and TRBJ1-2 provide the parts outside the CDR3, is SAVISQKPSRDICQRGTSLTIQCQVDSQVTMMFWYRQQPGQSLTLIATANQGSEATYESGFVIDKFPISRPNLTFSTLTVSNMSPEDSSIYLCSVDSFPGYGYTFGSGTRLTVV.

The CDR3 reads CSVNTLGSTDTQYF. CDR3 sequence (DNA): TGCAGCGTTAATACCCTGGGTAGCACAGATACGCAGTATTTT. The chain joins TRBV29-1 to TRBJ2-3; D is ambiguous. V was pared by 5 bases and J by 0 bases, with 12 bases between. Germline V gives CDR1 SQVTM, CDR2 ANQGSEA. This CDR3 has 14 amino acids.

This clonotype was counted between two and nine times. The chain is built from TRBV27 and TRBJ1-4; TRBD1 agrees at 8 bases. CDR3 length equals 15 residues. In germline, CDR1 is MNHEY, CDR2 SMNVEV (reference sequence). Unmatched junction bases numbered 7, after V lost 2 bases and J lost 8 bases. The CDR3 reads CASSLHSGGKEKLFF. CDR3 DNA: TGTGCCAGCAGTTTACATTCAGGGGGCAAAGAAAAACTGTTTTTT.

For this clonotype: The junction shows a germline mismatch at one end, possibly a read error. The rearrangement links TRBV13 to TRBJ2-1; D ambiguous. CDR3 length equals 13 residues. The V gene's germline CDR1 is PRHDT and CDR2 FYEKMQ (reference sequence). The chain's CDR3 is CASSLRLQASSIF. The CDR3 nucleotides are TGTGCCAGCAGCTTACGGCTGCAGGCCTCTAGTATCTTC.

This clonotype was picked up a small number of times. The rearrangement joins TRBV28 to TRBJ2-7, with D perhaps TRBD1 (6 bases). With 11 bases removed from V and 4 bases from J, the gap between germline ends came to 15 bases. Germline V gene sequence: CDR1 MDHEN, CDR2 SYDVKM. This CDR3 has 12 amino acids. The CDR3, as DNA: TGTGCCTCACAGGGAACAGTTTACGAGCAGTACTTC. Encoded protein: CASQGTVYEQYF.

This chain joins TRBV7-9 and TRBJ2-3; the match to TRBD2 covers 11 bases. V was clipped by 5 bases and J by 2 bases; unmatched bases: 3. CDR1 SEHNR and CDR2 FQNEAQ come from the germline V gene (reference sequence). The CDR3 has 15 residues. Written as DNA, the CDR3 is TGTGCCAGCAGCAGTAGCGGGGGGGCCACAGATACGCAGTATTTT. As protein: CASSSSGGATDTQYF.

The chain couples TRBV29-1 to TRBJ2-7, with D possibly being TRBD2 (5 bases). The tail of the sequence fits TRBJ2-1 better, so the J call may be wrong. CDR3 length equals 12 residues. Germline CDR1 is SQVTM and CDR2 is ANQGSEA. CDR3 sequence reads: CSVEAGGNEQFF. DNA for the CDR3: TGCAGCGTTGAAGCTGGAGGCAATGAGCAGTTCTTC.

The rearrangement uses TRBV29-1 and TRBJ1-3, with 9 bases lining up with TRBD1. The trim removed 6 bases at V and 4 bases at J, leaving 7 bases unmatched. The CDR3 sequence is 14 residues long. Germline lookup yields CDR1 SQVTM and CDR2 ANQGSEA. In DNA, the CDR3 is TGCAGCGTCACAGGGGGCGAAGGGGGAAACACCATATATTTT. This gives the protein CSVTGGEGGNTIYF.

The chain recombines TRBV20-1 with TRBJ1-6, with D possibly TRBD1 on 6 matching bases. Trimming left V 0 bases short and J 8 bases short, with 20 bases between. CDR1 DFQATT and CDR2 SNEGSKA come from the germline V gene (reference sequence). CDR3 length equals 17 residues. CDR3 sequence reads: CSARDQSQGIYDSPLHF. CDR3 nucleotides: TGCAGTGCTAGAGACCAATCTCAGGGGATCTACGATTCACCCCTCCACTTT.

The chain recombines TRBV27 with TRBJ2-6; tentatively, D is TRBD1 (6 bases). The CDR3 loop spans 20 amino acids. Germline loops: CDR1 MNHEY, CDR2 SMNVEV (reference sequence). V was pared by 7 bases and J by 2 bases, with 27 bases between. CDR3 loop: CASTRGGAGTHVAGANVLTF. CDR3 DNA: TGTGCCAGCACCCGGGGTGGGGCAGGGACACATGTAGCTGGGGCCAACGTCCTGACTTTC.

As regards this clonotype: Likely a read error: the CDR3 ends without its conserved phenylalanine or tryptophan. The CDR3 protein is CASSLSSGVGEQYS. Written as DNA, the CDR3 is TGTGCCAGCAGTTTAAGCAGTGGTGTGGGGGAGCAGTACTCC. The chain couples TRBV12-3 or TRBV12-4 to TRBJ2-7, with D hard to call. The ends were cut back, 2 bases at V and 7 bases at J, with 15 bases in the middle. The CDR3 length is 14 residues.

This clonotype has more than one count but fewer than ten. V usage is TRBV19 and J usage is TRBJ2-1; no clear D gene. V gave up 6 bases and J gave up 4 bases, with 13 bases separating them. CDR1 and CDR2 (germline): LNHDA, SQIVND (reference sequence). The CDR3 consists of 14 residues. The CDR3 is CASSTTGNYNEQFF. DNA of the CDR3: TGTGCCAGTAGCACGACTGGAAATTACAATGAGCAGTTCTTC. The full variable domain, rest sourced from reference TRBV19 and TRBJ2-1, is DGGITQSPKYLFRKEGQNVTLSCEQNLNHDAMYWYRQDPGQGLRLIYYSQIVNDFQKGDIAEGYSVSREKKESFPLTVTSAQKNPTAFYLCASSTTGNYNEQFFGPGTRLTVL.

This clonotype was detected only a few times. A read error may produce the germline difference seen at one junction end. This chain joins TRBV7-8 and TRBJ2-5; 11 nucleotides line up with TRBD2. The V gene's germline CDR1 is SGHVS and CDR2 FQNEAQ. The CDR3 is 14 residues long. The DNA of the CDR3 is TGTGCCAGCAGCGCCTCGGGACTAGCGGACCTGGAGTTCTTC. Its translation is CASSASGLADLEFF.

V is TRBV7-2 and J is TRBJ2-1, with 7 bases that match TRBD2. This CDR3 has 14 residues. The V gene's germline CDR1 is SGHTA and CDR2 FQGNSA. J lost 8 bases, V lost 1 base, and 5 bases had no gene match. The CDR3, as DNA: TGTGCCAGCAGCTTAGTTGATAGCGGGTATGAGCAGTTCTTC. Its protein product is CASSLVDSGYEQFF.

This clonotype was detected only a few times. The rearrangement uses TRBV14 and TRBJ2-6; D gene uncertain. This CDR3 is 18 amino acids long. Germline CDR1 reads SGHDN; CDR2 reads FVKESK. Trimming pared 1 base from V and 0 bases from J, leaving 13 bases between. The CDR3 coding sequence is TGTGCCAGCAGCCAAGTCCTGGCCGCATACTCTGGGGCCAACGTCCTGACTTTC. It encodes CASSQVLAAYSGANVLTF.

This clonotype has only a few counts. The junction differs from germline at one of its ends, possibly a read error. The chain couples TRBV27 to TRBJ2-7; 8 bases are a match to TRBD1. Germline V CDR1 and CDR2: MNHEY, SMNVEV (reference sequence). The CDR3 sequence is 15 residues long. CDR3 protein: CTSSLLGDRPNEQYF. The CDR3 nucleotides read TGTACCAGCAGTTTACTCGGGGACAGGCCCAACGAGCAGTACTTC.

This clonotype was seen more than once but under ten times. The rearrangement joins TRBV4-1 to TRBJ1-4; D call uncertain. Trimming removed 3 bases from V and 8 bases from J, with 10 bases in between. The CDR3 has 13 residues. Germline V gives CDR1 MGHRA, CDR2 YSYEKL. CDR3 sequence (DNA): TGCGCCAGCAGCCAGGTGCTGGGGGAAAAACTGTTTTTT. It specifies CASSQVLGEKLFF.

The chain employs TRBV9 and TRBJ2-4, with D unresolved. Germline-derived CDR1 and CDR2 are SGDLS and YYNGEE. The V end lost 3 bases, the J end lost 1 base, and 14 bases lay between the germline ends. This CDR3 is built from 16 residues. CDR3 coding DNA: TGTGCCAGCAGCGACGACCTGGGGATGGCCAAAAACATTCAGTACTTC. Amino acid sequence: CASSDDLGMAKNIQYF.

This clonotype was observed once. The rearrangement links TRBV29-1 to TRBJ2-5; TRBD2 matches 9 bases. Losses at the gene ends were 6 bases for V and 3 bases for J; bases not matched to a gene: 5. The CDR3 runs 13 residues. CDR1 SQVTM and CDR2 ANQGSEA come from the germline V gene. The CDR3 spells CSVIIAGEETQYF. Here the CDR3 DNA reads TGCAGCGTGATTATAGCGGGGGAAGAGACCCAGTACTTC.

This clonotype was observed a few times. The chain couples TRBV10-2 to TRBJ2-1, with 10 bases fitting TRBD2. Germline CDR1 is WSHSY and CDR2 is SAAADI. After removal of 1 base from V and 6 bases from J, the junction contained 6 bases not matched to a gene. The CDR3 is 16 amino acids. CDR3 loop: CASSEYLAGGGNEQFF. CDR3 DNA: TGCGCCAGCAGTGAGTATTTAGCGGGAGGAGGCAATGAGCAGTTCTTC.

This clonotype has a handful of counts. CDR3: CASSQDRGPGTQYF. CDR3 nucleotide sequence: TGCGCCAGCAGCCAAGATAGGGGTCCTGGGACCCAGTACTTC. The gene calls are TRBV4-1 and TRBJ2-5, with a weak D call TRBD1 (5 bases). Germline assignment: CDR1 MGHRA and CDR2 YSYEKL. This CDR3 has 14 residues. Trimming stripped 0 bases from V and 7 bases from J, with 12 bases between.

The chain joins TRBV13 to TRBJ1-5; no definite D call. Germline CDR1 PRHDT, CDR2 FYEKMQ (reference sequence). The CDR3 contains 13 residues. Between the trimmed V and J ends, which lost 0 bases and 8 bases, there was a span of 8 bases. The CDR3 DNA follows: TGTGCCAGCAGCTTAGGCACTGTGGAGCCCCAGCATTTT. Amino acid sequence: CASSLGTVEPQHF.

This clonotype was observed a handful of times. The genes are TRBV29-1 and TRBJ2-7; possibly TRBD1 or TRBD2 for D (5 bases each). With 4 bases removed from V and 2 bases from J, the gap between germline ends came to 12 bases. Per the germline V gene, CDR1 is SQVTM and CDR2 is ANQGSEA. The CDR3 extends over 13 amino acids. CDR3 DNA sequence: TGCAGCGTTGGCACTGGGGGAACCTACGAGCAGTACTTC. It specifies CSVGTGGTYEQYF.

The CDR3 nucleotides are TGTGCCAGCAGCCCGCCGACAGGGAGCAATGAGCAGTTCTTC. It translates to CASSPPTGSNEQFF. The rearrangement uses TRBV14 and TRBJ2-1, with 7 bases matching TRBD1. From germline, CDR1 is SGHDN and CDR2 FVKESK. With 4 bases clipped from V and 6 bases from J, the junction kept 6 bases outside the gene matches. This CDR3 contains 14 residues.